Listed below are T cell receptor beta chains from one sample, sequenced in a study of OX40 agonist ivuxolimab in advanced cancers. Repertoires were generated with immunoSEQ multiplex PCR, while TCRdb's copy carries only in-frame clones and drops some. The sample consists of 20,000 or so clones, around nine tenths of them appearing once. Source: CD4+ or CD8+ T cells sorted from blood, taken in a trial of the OX40 agonist ivuxolimab. The receptors were gathered from an adult with an advanced solid tumor such as melanoma, head and neck, liver or kidney cancer. Both conserved end residues are part of each CDR3. Not every row has a clone size; where given, it reads once, few, many or a size class.

V: TRBV9; size: -; CDR3: CASSSGGAGYEQYF
V: TRBV4-1; size: -; CDR3: CASSQGLTGGGEQYF
V: TRBV13; size: -; CDR3: CASSSGGTAYEQYF
V: TRBV15; size: -; CDR3: CATSRDLGSETSGSDMPDTQYF
V: TRBV6-5; size: -; CDR3: CASSDRNDPPEQYF
V: TRBV29-1; size: -; CDR3: CSAQVGSGELFF
V: TRBV27; size: -; CDR3: CASSSTAWNEQFF
V: TRBV7-9; size: -; CDR3: CASSLDSYGYTF
V: TRBV5-6; size: -; CDR3: CASSPNPQGAGNTIYF
V: TRBV19; size: -; CDR3: CASSKGQGSSYNEQFF
V: TRBV6-6; size: once; CDR3: CASFPRGGPSYGYTF